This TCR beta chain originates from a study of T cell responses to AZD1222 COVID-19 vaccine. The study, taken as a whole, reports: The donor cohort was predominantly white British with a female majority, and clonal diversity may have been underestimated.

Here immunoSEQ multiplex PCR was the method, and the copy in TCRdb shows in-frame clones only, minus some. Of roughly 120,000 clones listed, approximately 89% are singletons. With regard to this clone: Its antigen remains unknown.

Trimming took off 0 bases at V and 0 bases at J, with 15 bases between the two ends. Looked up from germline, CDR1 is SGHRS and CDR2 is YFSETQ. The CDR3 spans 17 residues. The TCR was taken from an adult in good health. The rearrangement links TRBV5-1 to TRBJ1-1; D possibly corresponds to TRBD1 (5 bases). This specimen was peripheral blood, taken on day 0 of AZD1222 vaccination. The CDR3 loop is CASSLGWGSEMNTEAFF. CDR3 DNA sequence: TGCGCCAGCAGCTTGGGTTGGGGCAGTGAGATGAACACTGAAGCTTTCTTT.